Presented here are 25 T cell receptor beta chains from one specimen sequenced in a study of shared clonotypes between healthy human individuals (dated by TCRdb to 2020 to 2021). CD8 naive samples were CD45RO-negative cells positively selected for CCR7, giving a CD45RA+CCR7+ population that excluded TemRA cells. Preparation of the library involved the immunoSEQ multiplex PCR assay. The source is immuneACCESS, and TCRdb retained only in-frame sequences with V and J called. Part of the clones is not carried over; for the studies checked, unresolved V genes explain less than half of this, and the remainder is unexplained. The sample table shows roughly 2.1 million clones, and roughly 91% are seen once. In total, the top ten clones hold more than 1.5% of the sample. Specimen: naive CD8+ T cells from PBMCs. The sample's cell subset or site, from its label and the paper: CD45RA+CCR7+. These receptors all come from a young man in good health. Some clones in this sample may be carry-over from other donors' samples.

This sequence joins TRBV7-9 and TRBJ2-7, with D perhaps matching TRBD2 (5 bases). This CDR3 comprises 14 residues. Trimming removed 5 bases at V and 7 bases at J, with 18 bases between. Germline loops: CDR1 SEHNR, CDR2 FQNEAQ (reference sequence). The CDR3 reads CASSKGVTRGEQYF. DNA for the CDR3: TGTGCCAGCAGCAAGGGAGTGACGCGAGGGGAGCAGTACTTC.

The chain employs TRBV7-9 and TRBJ2-1; TRBD2 matches 11 bases. The CDR3 loop spans 19 amino acids. Germline CDR1 SEHNR, CDR2 FQNEAQ (reference sequence). With 4 bases clipped from V and 8 bases from J, the junction kept 19 bases outside the gene matches. This chain's CDR3 is CASSWEGPAASGRRDEQFF. CDR3 coding DNA: TGTGCCAGCAGCTGGGAGGGCCCAGCGGCTAGCGGGAGGAGGGATGAGCAGTTCTTC.

The V and J genes are TRBV15 and TRBJ1-2; perhaps TRBD1 as D (5 bases). Germline V lookup: CDR1 LNHNV, CDR2 YYDKDF (reference sequence). The V gene lost 0 bases and the J gene lost 4 bases, with 15 bases spanning the gap. CDR3 size: 16 residues. Written as DNA, the CDR3 is TGTGCCACCAGCAGAGATGGGACTCCCCGGCCCTATGGCTACACCTTC. This sequence encodes CATSRDGTPRPYGYTF.

The V gene is TRBV19, the J gene TRBJ2-1; 8 bases agree with TRBD2. The length of the CDR3 is 12 residues. Germline V CDR1 and CDR2: LNHDA, SQIVND (reference sequence). Written as DNA, the CDR3 is TGTGCGACCTGGGGGACTAGGGCGCGACTTTTCTTC. Its translation is CATWGTRARLFF. Variable domain in full (rest from reference TRBV19 and TRBJ2-1): DGGITQSPKYLFRKEGQNVTLSCEQNLNHDAMYWYRQDPGQGLRLIYYSQIVNDFQKGDIAEGYSVSREKKESFPLTVTSAQKNPTAFYLCATWGTRARLFFGPGTRLTVL.

The V and J genes are TRBV18 and TRBJ1-1, with D possibly matching TRBD1 (6 bases). Trimming cost V 5 bases and J 2 bases, with 12 bases left between them. Germline CDR1 KGHSH, CDR2 LQKENI. The CDR3 contains 14 residues. CDR3 coding DNA: TGTGCCAGCTCAGGCAGGGGAGTAAACACTGAAGCTTTCTTT. Residues: CASSGRGVNTEAFF.

The chain recombines TRBV19 with TRBJ1-5; 8 bases fit TRBD1. Germline V gives CDR1 LNHDA, CDR2 SQIVND (reference sequence). The CDR3 totals 19 residues. After removal of 0 bases from V and 0 bases from J, the junction contained 10 bases not matched to a gene. CDR3 in amino acids: CASSIDLETGALSNQPQHF. CDR3 DNA: TGTGCCAGTAGTATAGATCTCGAGACAGGGGCCCTTAGCAATCAGCCCCAGCATTTT.

The chain links TRBV7-8 to TRBJ2-1; tentatively, D is TRBD1 or TRBD2 (5 bases each). CDR3 size: 13 residues. Germline CDR1 and CDR2: SGHVS and FQNEAQ. V was trimmed by 10 bases and J by 5 bases, leaving 15 bases between them. CDR3 bases: TGTGCCACCGTAGGGGCGGGCGACAATGAGCAGTTCTTC. Translation: CATVGAGDNEQFF.

The chain combines TRBV9 with TRBJ2-1, with D perhaps matching TRBD1 or TRBD2 (5 bases each). Germline V gene sequence: CDR1 SGDLS, CDR2 YYNGEE. The CDR3 sequence is 14 residues long. Trimming took 0 bases from V and 4 from J, leaving 8 bases between them. CDR3 sequence: CASSVEWGYNEQFF. The CDR3 DNA reads as TGTGCCAGCAGCGTAGAGTGGGGGTACAATGAGCAGTTCTTC.

A word on this clone: This CDR3 is also generated by other DNA sequences in the sample. The chain has TRBV27 and TRBJ2-3; D unclear. V shed 3 bases and J shed 0 bases, with 7 bases lying between them. The CDR3 is 14 residues long. Germline V gives CDR1 MNHEY, CDR2 SMNVEV (reference sequence). CDR3 residues: CASSFVGSTDTQYF. The CDR3 nucleotides read TGTGCCAGCAGTTTTGTGGGTAGCACAGATACGCAGTATTTT.

The chain joins TRBV29-1 to TRBJ2-1, with 10 bases that match TRBD2. This CDR3 has 12 residues. Germline CDR1 reads SQVTM; CDR2 reads ANQGSEA. CDR3 DNA: TGCAGTGGGACAGCGGGAGGGAATGAGCAGTTCTTC. Translating it yields CSGTAGGNEQFF.

V is TRBV6-1 and J is TRBJ2-3, with 8 bases identical to TRBD1. This CDR3 has 15 residues. The germline CDR1 and CDR2 sequences are MNHNS and SASEGT. V lost 6 bases to trimming and J lost 1 base; unmatched junction nucleotides: 6. For the CDR3, the DNA is TGTGCCAGCAGACTAATGACAGGGGGCACAGATACGCAGTATTTT. This sequence encodes CASRLMTGGTDTQYF.

The chain carries TRBV9 and TRBJ1-1; D gene unclear. Between the trimmed V and J ends, which lost 0 bases and 2 bases, there was a span of 8 bases. CDR1 is SGDLS, CDR2 YYNGEE, per germline. This CDR3 is 14 amino acids long. As DNA, the CDR3 is TGTGCCAGCAGCGTAGTCTATAAAAACACTGAAGCTTTCTTT. This translates into CASSVVYKNTEAFF.

The chain employs TRBV2 and TRBJ1-4, with D possibly TRBD1 on 6 matching bases. Germline-derived CDR1 and CDR2 are SNHLY and FYNNEI. CDR3 length: 15 residues. V lost 8 bases to trimming and J lost 10 bases, with 23 bases between them. CDR3 sequence: CASRGPAGENRKLFF. The CDR3 bases are TGTGCCAGCCGGGGGCCGGCTGGGGAGAATAGAAAACTGTTTTTT.

The genes are TRBV2 and TRBJ1-1, with a weak D call TRBD1 (6 bases). Germline values: CDR1 SNHLY, CDR2 FYNNEI. The CDR3 has 12 residues. Trimming removed 8 bases at V and 4 bases at J, with 11 bases between. CDR3 sequence (DNA): TGTGCCAGCGGGATCAGGGGCACTGAAGCTTTCTTT. This codes for CASGIRGTEAFF.

This clone was picked up one time. This chain joins TRBV2 and TRBJ2-2; D uncertain. This CDR3 is 16 amino acids long. Germline CDR1 SNHLY, CDR2 FYNNEI. Trimming cost V 4 bases and J 2 bases, with 14 bases left between them. In nucleotides, the CDR3 is TGTGCCAGCAGTGTTTATAGTCAGAAAAACACCGGGGAGCTGTTTTTT. The encoded protein is CASSVYSQKNTGELFF.

V gene TRBV2 combines with J gene TRBJ1-5, with D hard to call. The CDR3 sequence is 18 residues long. The germline V and J ends were trimmed by 2 bases and 2 bases, with 19 bases remaining between them. CDR1 and CDR2 (germline): SNHLY, FYNNEI. CDR3 amino acids: CASSEMSPFLEGNQPQHF. In DNA form, the CDR3 reads TGTGCCAGCAGTGAAATGTCCCCGTTCCTGGAGGGCAATCAGCCCCAGCATTTT.

On this clone itself: Other DNA sequences of this sample code for an identical CDR3. The J gene is TRBJ2-3, the V gene TRBV11-2; D unclear. V was trimmed by 3 bases and J by 1 base, leaving 2 bases between them. Looked up from germline, CDR1 is SGHAT and CDR2 is FQNNGV. The CDR3 runs to 12 residues. The CDR3 protein is CASSLRTDTQYF. The CDR3 DNA follows: TGTGCCAGCAGCTTGCGCACAGATACGCAGTATTTT.

CDR3 sequence reads: CASSGWETSYEQYF. For the CDR3, the DNA is TGTGCCAGCAGTGGTTGGGAGACCTCCTACGAGCAGTACTTC. The chain couples TRBV2 to TRBJ2-7; D might be TRBD2 (5 bases). CDR1 SNHLY and CDR2 FYNNEI come from the germline V gene. The CDR3 is made up of 14 amino acids. Trimming pared 4 bases from V and 0 bases from J, leaving 10 bases between.

With respect to this clone: Additional DNA sequences in this sample encode the identical CDR3. This chain uses TRBV27 with TRBJ1-4, with no clear D. CDR1 is MNHEY, CDR2 SMNVEV, per germline (reference sequence). This CDR3 comprises 14 residues. V was trimmed by 3 bases and J by 5 bases, leaving 10 bases between them. The DNA of the CDR3 is TGTGCCAGCAGTTTGGGAGGGTGGAATGAAAAACTGTTTTTT. Amino acid sequence: CASSLGGWNEKLFF.

The rearrangement joins TRBV28 to TRBJ2-7, with TRBD1 as a possible D gene (6 bases). Trimming took off 4 bases at V and 0 bases at J, with 16 bases between the two ends. The CDR3 runs 16 residues. Per germline, CDR1 MDHEN and CDR2 SYDVKM. The CDR3 spells CASSSPQGLISYEQYF. DNA for the CDR3: TGTGCCAGCAGTTCCCCCCAGGGGCTCATCTCCTACGAGCAGTACTTC.

V is TRBV27 and J is TRBJ2-3; D is possibly TRBD2 (6 bases). CDR1 MNHEY and CDR2 SMNVEV come from the germline V gene (reference sequence). The V end lost 2 bases, the J end lost 1 base, and 16 bases lay between the germline ends. The CDR3 sequence is 17 residues long. CDR3 bases: TGTGCCAGCAGTTTACTCCCTCGGGAGTTAGGCACAGATACGCAGTATTTT. It specifies CASSLLPRELGTDTQYF.

The chain recombines TRBV4-2 with TRBJ2-7, with D tentatively TRBD1 or TRBD2 (6 bases each). This CDR3 has 16 amino acids. The V end lost 1 base, the J end lost 2 bases, and 15 bases lay between the germline ends. CDR1 is LGHNA, CDR2 YNFKEQ, per germline. The CDR3 nucleotides are TGTGCCAGCAGCCAAGGGACAGCGGGTCGTGCCTACGAGCAGTACTTC. Its protein is CASSQGTAGRAYEQYF.

The rearrangement links TRBV9 to TRBJ1-1; D is uncertain. From germline, CDR1 is SGDLS and CDR2 YYNGEE. The ends were cut back, 0 bases at V and 10 bases at J, with 13 bases in the middle. The CDR3 is 13 amino acids. CDR3 residues: CASSVVRTRGAFF. The CDR3 coding sequence is TGTGCCAGCAGCGTAGTCAGGACCCGCGGAGCTTTCTTT.

V is TRBV7-8 and J is TRBJ2-7; D not resolved. The germline V gene has CDR1 SGHVS and CDR2 FQNEAQ. This CDR3 has 16 amino acids. Trimming shortened V by 3 bases and J by 3 bases, and 18 bases separated the two germline ends. The CDR3 nucleotides read TGTGCCAGCAGCTTTTCGTCTGGCGACCCTAACTACGAGCAGTACTTC. Translated: CASSFSSGDPNYEQYF.

The CDR3: CASSFTSGSSEQFF. CDR3 DNA sequence: TGTGCCAGCAGTTTTACTAGCGGGAGTAGTGAGCAGTTCTTC. The chain joins TRBV28 to TRBJ2-1; 11 bases are a match to TRBD2. This CDR3 contains 14 residues. CDR1 and CDR2 from the germline V gene are MDHEN and SYDVKM. Trimming removed 3 bases from V and 9 bases from J; junction bases left unmatched: 4. Together with reference TRBV28 and TRBJ2-1, the CDR3 gives the full variable domain: DVKVTQSSRYLVKRTGEKVFLECVQDMDHENMFWYRQDPGLGLRLIYFSYDVKMKEKGDIPEGYSVSREKKERFSLILESASTNQTSMYLCASSFTSGSSEQFFGPGTRLTVL.